This T cell receptor (beta chain) was recovered during a study of blood T cell repertoires in COVID-19. Study context: COVID-19 samples from acute and convalescent phases originated in the United States, Italy and Spain. Nucleic acid was either cDNA or gDNA, and it came from T cells, B-cell-depleted T cells, or PBMCs.

Source study methods: It was from reference gene primer amplification that nucleated cell counts were estimated. Sequenced by immunoSEQ multiplex PCR; TCRdb stores in-frame clones only, minus some. From that table come the V and J calls and clone size; the DNA was used to work out D and trimming. This sample yields about 190,000 clones, of which around nine tenths are seen a single time; around 7% belongs to the top ten. This clone has a handful of counts. A read error may account for a junction end that differs from germline. In germline, CDR1 is MNHEY, CDR2 SVGAGI. This CDR3 has 14 amino acids. The sequence was obtained from a man aged 40-49 years with acute or convalescent COVID-19. J is TRBJ1-2 and V is TRBV6-5; 7 bases line up with TRBD1. The sequencing sample was made of peripheral blood. The CDR3 is CASRDIGTVYRYTF. The CDR3 DNA reads TGTGCCAGCAGAGATATCGGGACAGTCTATCGCTACACCTTC.